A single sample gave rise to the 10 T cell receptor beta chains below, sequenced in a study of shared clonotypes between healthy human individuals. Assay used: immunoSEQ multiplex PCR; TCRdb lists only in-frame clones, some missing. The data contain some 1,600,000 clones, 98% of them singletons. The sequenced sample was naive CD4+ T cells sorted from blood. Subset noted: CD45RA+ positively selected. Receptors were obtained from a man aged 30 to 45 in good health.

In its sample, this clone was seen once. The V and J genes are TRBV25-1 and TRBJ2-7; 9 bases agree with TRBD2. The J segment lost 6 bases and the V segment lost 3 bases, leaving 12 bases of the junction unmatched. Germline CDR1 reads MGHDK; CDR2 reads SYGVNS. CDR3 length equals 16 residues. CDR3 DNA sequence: TGTGCCAGCAGTGACTTTAGCGGGAGAGGATTTCGCGAGCAGTACTTC. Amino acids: CASSDFSGRGFREQYF.

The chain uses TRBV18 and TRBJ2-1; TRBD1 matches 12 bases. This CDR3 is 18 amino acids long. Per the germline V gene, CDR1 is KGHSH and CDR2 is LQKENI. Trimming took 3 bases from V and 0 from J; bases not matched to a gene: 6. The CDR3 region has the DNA TGTGCCAGCTCACCGATGGGGACAGGGGGCGCCTCCTACAATGAGCAGTTCTTC. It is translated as CASSPMGTGGASYNEQFF.

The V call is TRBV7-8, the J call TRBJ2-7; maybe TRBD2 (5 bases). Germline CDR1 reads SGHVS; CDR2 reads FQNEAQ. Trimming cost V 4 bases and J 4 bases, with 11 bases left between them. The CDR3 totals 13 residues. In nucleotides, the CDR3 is TGTGCCAGCAGCTACGGACTGCTTTACGAGCAGTACTTC. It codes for CASSYGLLYEQYF.

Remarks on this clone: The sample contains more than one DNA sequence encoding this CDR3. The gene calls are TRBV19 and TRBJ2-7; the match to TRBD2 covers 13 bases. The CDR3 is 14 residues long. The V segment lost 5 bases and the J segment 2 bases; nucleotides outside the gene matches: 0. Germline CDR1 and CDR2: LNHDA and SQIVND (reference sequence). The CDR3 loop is CASSGLAGAYEQYF. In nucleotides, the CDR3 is TGTGCCAGTAGTGGACTAGCGGGAGCCTACGAGCAGTACTTC.

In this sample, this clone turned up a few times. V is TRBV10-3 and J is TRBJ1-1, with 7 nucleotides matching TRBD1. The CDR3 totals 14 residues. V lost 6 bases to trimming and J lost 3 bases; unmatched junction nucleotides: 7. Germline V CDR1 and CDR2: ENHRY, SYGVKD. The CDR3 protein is CAISPTGYDTEAFF. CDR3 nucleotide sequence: TGTGCCATCAGCCCGACAGGGTATGACACTGAAGCTTTCTTT.

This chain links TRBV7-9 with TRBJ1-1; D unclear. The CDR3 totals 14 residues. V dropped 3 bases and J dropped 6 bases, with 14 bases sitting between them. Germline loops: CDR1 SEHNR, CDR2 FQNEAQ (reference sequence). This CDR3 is CASSLVWTDPEAFF. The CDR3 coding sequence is TGTGCCAGCAGCTTGGTGTGGACGGACCCTGAAGCTTTCTTT. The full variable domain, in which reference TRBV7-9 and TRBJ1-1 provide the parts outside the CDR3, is DTGVSQNPRHKITKRGQNVTFRCDPISEHNRLYWYRQTLGQGPEFLTYFQNEAQLEKSRLLSDRFSAERPKGSFSTLEIQRTEQGDSAMYLCASSLVWTDPEAFFGQGTRLTVV.

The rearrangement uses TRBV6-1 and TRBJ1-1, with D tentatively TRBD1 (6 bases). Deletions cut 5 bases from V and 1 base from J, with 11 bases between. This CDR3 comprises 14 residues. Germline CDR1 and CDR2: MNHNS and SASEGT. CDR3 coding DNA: TGTGCCAGCAGTTTATTAGGGGGGAACACTGAAGCTTTCTTT. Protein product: CASSLLGGNTEAFF.

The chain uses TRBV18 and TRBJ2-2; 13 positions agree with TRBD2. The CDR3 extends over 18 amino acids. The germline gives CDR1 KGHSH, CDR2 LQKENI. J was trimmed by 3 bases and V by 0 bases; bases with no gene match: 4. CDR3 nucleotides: TGTGCCAGCTCACCACCCGGCGGACTAGCGGGAGACACCGGGGAGCTGTTTTTT. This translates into CASSPPGGLAGDTGELFF. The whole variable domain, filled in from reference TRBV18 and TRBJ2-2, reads NAGVMQNPRHLVRRRGQEARLRCSPMKGHSHVYWYRQLPEEGLKFMVYLQKENIIDESGMPKERFSAEFPKEGPSILRIQQVVRGDSAAYFCASSPPGGLAGDTGELFFGEGSRLTVL.

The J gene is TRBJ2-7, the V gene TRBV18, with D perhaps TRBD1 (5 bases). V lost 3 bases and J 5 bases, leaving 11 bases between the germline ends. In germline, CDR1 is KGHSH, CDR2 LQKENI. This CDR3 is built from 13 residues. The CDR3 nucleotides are TGTGCCAGCTCACCCTCGACAGAAGACGAGCAGTACTTC. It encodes CASSPSTEDEQYF.

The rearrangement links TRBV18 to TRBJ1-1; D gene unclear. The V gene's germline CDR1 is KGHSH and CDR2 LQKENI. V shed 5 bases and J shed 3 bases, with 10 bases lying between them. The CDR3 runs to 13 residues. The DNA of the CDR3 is TGTGCCAGCTCAGCCGGTGGGGACACTGAAGCTTTCTTT. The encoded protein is CASSAGGDTEAFF.